The following is a T cell receptor beta chain sequence with its context. Its specific antigen is unknown. Base quality data are lacking; no much larger clone is found one base away. The data derive from a study of shared clonotypes between healthy human individuals (dated by TCRdb to about 2020). About the full investigation: The cohort comprised a couple of women and three men aged 18 to 49 years. Libraries were prepared and TCR repertoires were sequenced by different laboratories using diverse techniques, in order to increase sequencing depth and limit assay-specific biases. The study deeply sequenced blood TCR repertoires of several healthy adults to estimate repertoire size and the extent of clonotype sharing between individuals. Between about 0.8 and 8.9 billion PBMCs per donor were obtained by leukapheresis. For each donor, CD4 naive and CD4 memory were each given three plates, CD8 naive was given two plates, and CD8 memory was given one plate.

Counted from cysteine to phenylalanine, this CDR3 has 13 amino acids. The sequence is cut down to CDR3 DNA, 39 bases in frame from base 1. The germline V gene gives CDR1 as SNHLY and CDR2 as FYNNEI. The germline ends are 7 bases apart after V is trimmed by 2 bases and J by 6 bases. Beyond this particular receptor, the publication reports: Sampling was restricted to blood, and TCR repertoires in tissues likely differ from the TCR repertoires found in blood. Larger estimated clonotype richness was generally found for naive subsets than for memory subsets. Because the study included only a small number of donors, the genetic and exposure-history diversity represented was limited. Sharing across a few donors was observed for 5% to 6.5% of naive CD4, over 3% of naive CD8, over 2% of memory CD4, and roughly 0.43% of memory CD8 clonotypes. Higher generation probabilities were observed for clonotypes shared by all four sorted-subset donors than for non-shared clonotypes. Even with the large sequencing depth, rarefaction of the sorted-subset datasets indicated that sequencing was incomplete. Pairwise subsampling led to the expectation that sequencing depth would affect the degree of clonotype sharing among donors.

The donors were healthy, HIV-negative adults who had no recently reported acute infections or vaccinations. Every donor was a Caucasian adult living in Nashville, Tennessee, USA. CD4+ T cells were enriched by magnetic negative selection; naive cells were then positively selected on CD45RA, and the negative fraction formed the memory subset. Blood was obtained by leukapheresis, after which PBMCs were separated by Ficoll-Histopaque density gradient centrifugation and cryopreserved in liquid nitrogen vapor phase. Purity and quantity of every magnetically sorted T cell population were checked by analytical flow cytometry. From each sorted fraction, genomic DNA was isolated and quantified by UV absorbance on a Nanodrop 2000c. Using the deep immunoSEQ assay, multiplex PCR amplified TCR CDR3 regions from genomic DNA. Extracted genomic DNA from each cell subset was spread evenly across all wells of several immunoSEQ 96-well plates, with each plate serving as a replicate. For sorted subsets, about 0.2 ug genomic DNA, equal to 30,000 to 35,000 T cell genomes, was loaded into each replicate PCR. Purified libraries were measured with a Qubit 3.0 fluorometer, size-checked on a Bioanalyzer 2100, and measured again with the KAPA Library Quantification kit. Each immunoSEQ 96-well plate was sequenced on its own single-read 150-cycle Illumina NextSeq 550 flow cell. The study's processing was this. The immunoSEQ output contained only junctional sequences without quality scores, so filtering could not match that applied to full-length reads. Sequences were annotated with PyIR, a Python wrapper for IgBLAST v1.9, and V/J genes and CDR3 were assigned using IMGT germline references. Reads were filtered out if the reads had weak V/J assignments (E-value above 1e-6), no CDR3, stop codons, out-of-frame junctions, or ambiguous translated residues. V3J clonotypes were defined as sequences sharing the same inferred V gene, J gene, and CDR3 amino acid sequence. Percentage overlap between repertoires was computed as shared unique clonotypes divided by the size of the smaller repertoire. Repertoire richness was assessed with RTK rarefaction, the Chao1 estimator, and Recon v2.1 estimates of unobserved clonotypes. Generation probabilities were computed with OLGA for all TCRbeta clonotypes obtained by the gDNA method from several donors. In its TCRdb copy, this immuneACCESS table keeps in-frame sequences only and misses some clones. Where compared with another copy, unresolved V genes explain less than half of these, and the others have no known cause. V, J and clone size reflect that table, while D and trimming were determined from the DNA. The sample data list around 2,000,000 clones, and about 95% of these were observed just once. The top ten hold roughly 0.13% of the sample.

The chain employs TRBV2 and TRBJ2-2; the D gene assignment is ambiguous. The sample taken for sequencing was naive CD4+ T cells sorted from blood. The label giving this sample's cell subset or site can be read as: CD45RA+ positively selected. The source is a young man in good health. The nucleotide sequence is TGTGCCAGCAGTGAAAATTTGGCCGGGGAGCTGTTTTTT. Its amino acids are CASSENLAGELFF. The entire variable domain, with the stretches around the CDR3 drawn from the reference TRBV2 and TRBJ2-2 proteins, is EPEVTQTPSHQVTQMGQEVILRCVPISNHLYFYWYRQILGQKVEFLVSFYNNEISEKSEIFDDQFSVERPDGSNFTLKIRSTKLEDSAMYFCASSENLAGELFFGEGSRLTVL.